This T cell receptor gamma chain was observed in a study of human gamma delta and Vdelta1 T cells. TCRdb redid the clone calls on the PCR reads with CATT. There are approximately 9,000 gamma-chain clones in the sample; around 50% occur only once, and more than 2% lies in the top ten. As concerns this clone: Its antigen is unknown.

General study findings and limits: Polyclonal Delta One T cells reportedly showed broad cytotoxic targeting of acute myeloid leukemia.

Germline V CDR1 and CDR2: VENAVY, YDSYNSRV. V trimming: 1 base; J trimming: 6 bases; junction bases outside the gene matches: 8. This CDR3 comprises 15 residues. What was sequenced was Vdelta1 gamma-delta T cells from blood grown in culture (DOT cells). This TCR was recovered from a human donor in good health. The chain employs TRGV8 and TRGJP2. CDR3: CATWDRRSGDWIKTF. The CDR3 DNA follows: TGTGCCACCTGGGATAGAAGGTCGGGTGATTGGATCAAGACGTTT.